This T cell receptor beta chain was recovered during a study of blood T cell repertoires in COVID-19. At the level of the study: Material from acute and convalescent COVID-19 was sourced from the United States, Italy and Spain. Sources were T cells, B-cell-depleted T cells, or PBMCs; the material itself was cDNA or gDNA.

This clone was counted only a few times. How the authors handled the data: Amplifying reference gene primers gave estimates of nucleated cell counts. The repertoire was sequenced with immunoSEQ multiplex PCR; TCRdb's copy has only in-frame clones and lacks some. That table gives V, J and clone size, and the DNA gave D and trimming. The sample has about 250,000 clones, 65% to 90% seen once. Looked up from germline, CDR1 is SGHRS and CDR2 is YFSETQ. Trimming removed 1 base from V and 3 bases from J, with 8 bases in between. The CDR3 runs to 13 residues. Sample: peripheral blood. The source is a woman of 80 years or more with active or convalescent COVID-19. This chain uses TRBV5-1 with TRBJ2-7; TRBD2 is a possible D gene (5 bases). In DNA form, the CDR3 reads TGCGCCAGCAGCTTGCGAGGGAACTACGAGCAGTACTTC. It translates to CASSLRGNYEQYF.